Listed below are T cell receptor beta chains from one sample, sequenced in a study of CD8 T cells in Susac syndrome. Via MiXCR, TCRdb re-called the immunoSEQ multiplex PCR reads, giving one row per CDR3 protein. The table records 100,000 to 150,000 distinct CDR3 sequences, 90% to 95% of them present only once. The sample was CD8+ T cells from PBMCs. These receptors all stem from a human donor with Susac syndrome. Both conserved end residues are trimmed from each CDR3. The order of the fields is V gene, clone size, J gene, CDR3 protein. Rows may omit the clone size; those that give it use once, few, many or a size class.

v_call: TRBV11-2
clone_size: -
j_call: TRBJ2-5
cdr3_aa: ASSLGASGPQETQY

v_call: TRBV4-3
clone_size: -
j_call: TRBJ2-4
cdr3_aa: ASSQDLAELAKNIQY

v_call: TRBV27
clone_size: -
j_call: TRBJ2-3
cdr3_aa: ASSAGARTDTQY

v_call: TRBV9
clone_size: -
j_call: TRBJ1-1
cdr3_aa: ASGAGNTEAF

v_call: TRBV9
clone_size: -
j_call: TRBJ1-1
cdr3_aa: ASSARRGRGTEAF

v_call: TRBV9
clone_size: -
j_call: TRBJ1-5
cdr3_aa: ASSVVLVGGQGVGQPQH

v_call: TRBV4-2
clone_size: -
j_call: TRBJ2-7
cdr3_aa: ASSQEASGRYEQY

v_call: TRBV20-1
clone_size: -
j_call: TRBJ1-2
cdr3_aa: SARAGGLNNGYT

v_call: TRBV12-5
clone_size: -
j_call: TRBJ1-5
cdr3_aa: ASGFWGLYSNQPQH

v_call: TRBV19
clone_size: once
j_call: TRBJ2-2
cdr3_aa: ASSTSPGTWNTGELF

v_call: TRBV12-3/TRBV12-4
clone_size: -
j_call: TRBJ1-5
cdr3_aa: ASREGLSNQPQH

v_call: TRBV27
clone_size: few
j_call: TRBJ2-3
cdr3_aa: ASSLLAGGADTQY

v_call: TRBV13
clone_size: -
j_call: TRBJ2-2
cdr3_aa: ASSLSDGVYGELF

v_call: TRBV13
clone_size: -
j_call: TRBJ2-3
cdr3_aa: ASSLVSDTQY

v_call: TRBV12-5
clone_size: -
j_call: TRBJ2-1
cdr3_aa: ASGLMGSSLYNEQF

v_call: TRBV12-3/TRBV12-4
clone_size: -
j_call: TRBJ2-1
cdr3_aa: ASSLYPYNEQF

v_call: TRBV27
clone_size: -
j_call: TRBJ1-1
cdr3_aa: ASSWGQGETEAF

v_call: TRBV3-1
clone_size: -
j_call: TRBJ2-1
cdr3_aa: ASSQSGGSSYNEQF

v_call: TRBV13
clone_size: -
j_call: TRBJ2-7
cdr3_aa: ASSPTSHEQY

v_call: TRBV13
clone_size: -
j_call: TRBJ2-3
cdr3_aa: ASNSGTDTQY

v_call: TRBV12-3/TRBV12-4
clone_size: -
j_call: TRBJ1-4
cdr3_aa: ASSFVHGAATNEKLF

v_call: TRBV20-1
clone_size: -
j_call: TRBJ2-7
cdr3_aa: SANPGTSGDPYEQY

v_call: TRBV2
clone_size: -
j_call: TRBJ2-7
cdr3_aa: ASTVIGTSGGN

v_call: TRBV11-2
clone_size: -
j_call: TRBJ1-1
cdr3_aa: ASSLVGNEAF

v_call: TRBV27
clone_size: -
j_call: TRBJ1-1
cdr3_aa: ASSLGAAGTEAF

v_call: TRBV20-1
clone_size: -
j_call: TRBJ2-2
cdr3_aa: SARDYGTDTGELF

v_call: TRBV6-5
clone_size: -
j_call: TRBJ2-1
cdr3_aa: ASSSTSGGTDYNEQF

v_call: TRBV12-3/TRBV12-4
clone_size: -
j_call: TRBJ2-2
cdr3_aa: ASSFHPGNTGELF

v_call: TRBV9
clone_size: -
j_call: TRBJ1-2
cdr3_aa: ASRDRAWGGMDGYT

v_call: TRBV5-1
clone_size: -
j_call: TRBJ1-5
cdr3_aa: ASSYPRTGVYSNQPQH

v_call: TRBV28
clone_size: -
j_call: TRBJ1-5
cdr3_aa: ASSPDRPNQPQH

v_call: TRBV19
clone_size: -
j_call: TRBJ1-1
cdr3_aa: ASSWRTGGTEAF

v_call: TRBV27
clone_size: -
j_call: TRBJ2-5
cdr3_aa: ASSPRGREGETQY

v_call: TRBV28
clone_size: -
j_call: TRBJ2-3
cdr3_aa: ASSSRDRVPDTQY

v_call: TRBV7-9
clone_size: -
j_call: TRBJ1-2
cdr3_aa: ASSQREGYGYT

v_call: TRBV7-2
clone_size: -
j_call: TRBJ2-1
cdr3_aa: ASSYLAGGDNEQF

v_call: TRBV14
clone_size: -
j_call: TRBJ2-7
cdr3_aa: ASSQGPGSGQY

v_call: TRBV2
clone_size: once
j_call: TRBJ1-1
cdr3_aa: ASLPGWENTEAF

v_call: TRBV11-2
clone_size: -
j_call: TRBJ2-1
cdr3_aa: ASSLMSDNEQF

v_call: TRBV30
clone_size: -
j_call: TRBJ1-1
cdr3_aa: AWSVSAGSTEAF

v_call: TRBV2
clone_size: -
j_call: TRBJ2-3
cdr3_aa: ASSERLAGSTDTQY

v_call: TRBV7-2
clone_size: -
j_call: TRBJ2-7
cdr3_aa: ASSWGLTYEQY

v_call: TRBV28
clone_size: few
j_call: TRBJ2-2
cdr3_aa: ASSFPGELF

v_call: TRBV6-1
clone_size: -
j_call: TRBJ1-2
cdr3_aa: ASRDRPHYGYT

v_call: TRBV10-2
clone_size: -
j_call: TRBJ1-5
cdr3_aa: ASNPGPTWPQH

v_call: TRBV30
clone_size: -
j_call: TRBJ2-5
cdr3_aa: AWTKTGGKETQY

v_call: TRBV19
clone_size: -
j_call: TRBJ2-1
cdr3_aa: ASTQGLAGGNEQF

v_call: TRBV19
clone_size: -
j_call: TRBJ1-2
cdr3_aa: ASSIGGEDYGYT

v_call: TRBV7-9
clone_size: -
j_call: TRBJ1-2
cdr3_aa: ASSLSTANYGYT

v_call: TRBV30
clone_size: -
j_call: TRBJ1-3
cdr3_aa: AWVGTIGNTIY

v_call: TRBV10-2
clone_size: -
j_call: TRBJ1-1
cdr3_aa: ASSELGEAF

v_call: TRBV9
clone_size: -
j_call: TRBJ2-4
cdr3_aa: ASSVQGGSKNIQY

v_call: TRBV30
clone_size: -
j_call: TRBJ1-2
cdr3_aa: AWSGHRGRNYGYT

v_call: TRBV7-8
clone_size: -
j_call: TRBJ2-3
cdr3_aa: ASSLVGQDTQY

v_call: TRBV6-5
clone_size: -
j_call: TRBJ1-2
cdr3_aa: ASKTKDIGGYT

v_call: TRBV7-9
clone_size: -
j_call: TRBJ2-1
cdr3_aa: ASSKDSYNEQF

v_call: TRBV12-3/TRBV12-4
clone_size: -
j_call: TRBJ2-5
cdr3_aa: ASSLALGRTEETQY

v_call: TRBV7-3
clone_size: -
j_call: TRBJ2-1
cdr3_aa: ASSLTGLSYNEQF

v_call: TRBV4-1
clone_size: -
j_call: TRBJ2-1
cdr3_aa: ASSQDGNEQF